This T cell receptor (beta chain) was observed in a study of blood T cell repertoires in COVID-19. Study in general: Specimens from acute and convalescent COVID-19 originated in the United States, Italy and Spain. Sources were T cells, B-cell-depleted T cells, or PBMCs; the material itself was cDNA or gDNA.

There are a few counts of this clone. In the original workflow: By means of reference gene primer amplification, nucleated cell counts were estimated. This table comes from immunoSEQ multiplex PCR, and its TCRdb copy is limited to in-frame clones, with some not included. Clonal size and the V and J genes are those of that table, whereas D and trimming came from the DNA. The sample records roughly 200,000 clones, around 90% being singletons. Cohorts were based on clinical histories the participants reported. The TCR was taken from a young man with acute COVID-19. The sequenced material came from PBMCs or T cells enriched from blood (not recorded which).

The CDR3, as DNA: TGTGCCAGCAGCCGGGACAGAACTTCTAAGGAGTACTTC. Translation: CASSRDRTSKEYF. J is TRBJ2-7 and V is TRBV7-9; 7 bases align to TRBD1. CDR1 is SEHNR, CDR2 FQNEAQ, per germline (reference sequence). The V gene end was trimmed by 5 bases and the J gene end by 11 bases; junction bases not matched to a gene: 12. The CDR3 is made up of 13 amino acids. Using reference TRBV7-9 and TRBJ2-7 for the parts outside the CDR3, the full variable domain is DTGVSQNPRHKITKRGQNVTFRCDPISEHNRLYWYRQTLGQGPEFLTYFQNEAQLEKSRLLSDRFSAERPKGSFSTLEIQRTEQGDSAMYLCASSRDRTSKEYFGPGTRLTVT.